Sequencing of this T cell receptor beta chain was carried out in a study of control samples from healthy donors and cancer patients. TCRdb's table, derived via immunoSEQ multiplex PCR, lists solely in-frame clones and lacks some. Of about 61,000 clones listed, 90% are singletons. The sample consisted of PBMCs. The sequence was collected from a man in his 60s with colorectal cancer.

CDR3 region: CASSLQAVNYEQYF. In DNA form, the CDR3 reads TGTGCCAGCAGCTTACAGGCAGTAAACTACGAGCAGTACTTC. The V gene is TRBV7-8, the J gene TRBJ2-7; D not resolved. Per the germline V gene, CDR1 is SGHVS and CDR2 is FQNEAQ. V was shortened by 2 bases and J by 3 bases, with 11 bases between the two germline ends. There are 14 residues in the CDR3.